One sample yielded the 14 T cell receptor beta chains listed below, sequenced in a study of blood T cell repertoires in COVID-19. Libraries were prepared by immunoSEQ multiplex PCR; TCRdb keeps only in-frame clonotypes and omits some of them. The data show approximately 390,000 clones, around 87% seen once. Sequenced input: peripheral blood. The source of these receptors is a man between 18 and 35 years old with active or convalescent COVID-19.

The J gene is TRBJ1-2, the V gene TRBV28; D ambiguous. This CDR3 region has 15 residues. Germline V gene lookup returns CDR1 MDHEN and CDR2 SYDVKM. V dropped 5 bases and J dropped 4 bases, with 17 bases sitting between them. The CDR3 coding sequence is TGTGCCAGCAGTGCCCCCGGCGGGGTCGCCTATGGCTACACCTTC. This codes for CASSAPGGVAYGYTF.

This chain connects TRBV19 to TRBJ2-7; 11 bases map to TRBD1. V lost 7 bases, J lost 2 bases, and 10 bases stayed unmatched. This CDR3 is 16 amino acids long. The germline CDR1 and CDR2 sequences are LNHDA and SQIVND (reference sequence). CDR3 DNA sequence: TGTGCCAGTAAGGCCTCAGGACAGGGGGCTCCCTACGAGCAGTACTTC. Translated, it gives CASKASGQGAPYEQYF.

The chain links TRBV7-3 to TRBJ2-7; tentatively, D is TRBD2 (6 bases). V was pared by 2 bases and J by 0 bases, with 14 bases between. Germline CDR1 and CDR2: SGHTA and FQGTGA. This CDR3 has 16 residues. CDR3 nucleotides: TGTGCCAGCAGCTTATATGGGACTTCCAGCTCCTACGAGCAGTACTTC. It translates to CASSLYGTSSSYEQYF.

DNA of the CDR3: TGCGCCAGCAGCCAAGATAGAAGCAATCAGCCCCAGCATTTT. Its protein is CASSQDRSNQPQHF. The chain links TRBV4-3 to TRBJ1-5; D uncertain. Germline CDR1 LGHNA, CDR2 YSLEER. The CDR3 has 14 amino acids. Deletions cut 0 bases from V and 1 base from J, with 4 bases between.

The chain carries TRBV24-1 and TRBJ2-7, with TRBD2 matching over 8 bases. CDR1 is KGHDR, CDR2 SFDVKD, per germline. With 3 bases clipped from V and 4 bases from J, the junction kept 4 bases outside the gene matches. There are 14 residues in the CDR3. In nucleotides, the CDR3 is TGTGCCACCAGTGATACCGGGGGGGGTTACGAGCAGTACTTC. It yields the protein CATSDTGGGYEQYF.

As concerns this clone: Relative to the germline gene, one junction end is altered; a read error may explain this. This chain joins TRBV2 and TRBJ2-6; 10 positions agree with TRBD2. CDR1 and CDR2 (germline): SNHLY, FYNNEI. The CDR3 loop spans 17 amino acids. The CDR3 is CASVRAGGRSGANVLTF. CDR3 nucleotides: TGTGCCAGCGTACGAGCGGGGGGGCGGTCTGGGGCCAACGTGCTGACTTTC. The full variable domain, with the rest looked up from reference TRBV2 and TRBJ2-6, is EPEVTQTPSHQVTQMGQEVILRCVPISNHLYFYWYRQILGQKVEFLVSFYNNEISEKSEIFDDQFSVERPDGSNFTLKIRSTKLEDSAMYFCASVRAGGRSGANVLTFGAGSRLTVL.

The gene calls are TRBV12-3 or TRBV12-4 and TRBJ1-5; D gene uncertain. V dropped 1 base and J dropped 11 bases, with 12 bases sitting between them. The CDR3 runs 13 residues. The CDR3 DNA sequence: TGTGCCAGCAGTTTAGTGGCTCCCAGTACCCAGCATTTT. It is translated as CASSLVAPSTQHF.

J is TRBJ2-5 and V is TRBV27; 8 nucleotides match TRBD1. The V gene end was trimmed by 6 bases and the J gene end by 4 bases; junction bases not matched to a gene: 13. This CDR3 has 16 amino acids. CDR1 and CDR2 from the germline V gene are MNHEY and SMNVEV (reference sequence). The DNA of the CDR3 is TGTGCCAGCAGGCCTGGGACAGGTGGAGGTGGAGAGACCCAGTACTTC. This gives the protein CASRPGTGGGGETQYF.

The gene calls are TRBV12-3 or TRBV12-4 and TRBJ1-4; no clear D. V lost 6 bases to trimming and J lost 6 bases, with 8 bases between them. The CDR3 totals 12 residues. In DNA form, the CDR3 reads TGTGCCAGCAGCCTGCGGTATGAAAAACTGTTTTTT. Translation gives CASSLRYEKLFF.

The chain recombines TRBV7-9 with TRBJ1-1; 11 bases match TRBD1. Germline assignment: CDR1 SEHNR and CDR2 FQNEAQ (reference sequence). The V gene end was trimmed by 5 bases and the J gene end by 4 bases; junction bases not matched to a gene: 3. CDR3 length: 14 residues. The CDR3 DNA follows: TGTGCCAGCAGCCCCGGGACAGGGGGCACTGAAGCTTTCTTT. Translating it yields CASSPGTGGTEAFF.

This clone was detected once. This chain uses TRBV18 with TRBJ2-2; weak D call: TRBD1 (5 bases). CDR1 and CDR2 (germline): KGHSH, LQKENI. The ends were cut back, 1 base at V and 3 bases at J, with 9 bases in the middle. CDR3 length: 15 residues. For the CDR3, the DNA is TGTGCCAGCTCACCACGGCAGGGTCACACCGGGGAGCTGTTTTTT. It specifies CASSPRQGHTGELFF. Looking up the rest from reference TRBV18 and TRBJ2-2 gives the full variable domain: NAGVMQNPRHLVRRRGQEARLRCSPMKGHSHVYWYRQLPEEGLKFMVYLQKENIIDESGMPKERFSAEFPKEGPSILRIQQVVRGDSAAYFCASSPRQGHTGELFFGEGSRLTVL.

The V gene is TRBV28, the J gene TRBJ2-7; a possible D gene is TRBD2 (5 bases). The V and J ends lost 6 bases and 3 bases respectively, with 18 bases between them. Germline V gene data show CDR1 as MDHEN and CDR2 as SYDVKM. This CDR3 is built from 15 residues. The CDR3 nucleotides are TGTGCCAGCAGGGCTTTAGAGGACTTGTTCTACGAGCAGTACTTC. Its translation: CASRALEDLFYEQYF.

This chain joins TRBV2 and TRBJ2-3, with 11 nucleotides matching TRBD2. The germline gives CDR1 SNHLY, CDR2 FYNNEI. Unmatched junction bases numbered 6, after V lost 4 bases and J lost 3 bases. The CDR3 is 16 residues long. As DNA, the CDR3 is TGTGCCAGCAGTGGACTAGCGGGGAAACCGACAGATACGCAGTATTTT. It yields the protein CASSGLAGKPTDTQYF.

V is TRBV7-7 and J is TRBJ2-5; possibly TRBD1 for D (6 bases). The length of the CDR3 is 13 residues. Trimming shortened V by 5 bases and J by 2 bases, and 9 bases separated the two germline ends. Germline CDR1 SSHAT, CDR2 FNYEAQ (reference sequence). The chain's CDR3 is CASSRDRQETQYF. The CDR3 DNA reads as TGTGCCAGCAGCCGAGACAGGCAAGAGACCCAGTACTTC.